This passage covers 2 T cell receptor beta chains from one sample sequenced in a study of molecular identifiers for immune sequencing clone quantification. TCRdb itself ran the PCR reads through MiXCR, one entry per CDR3 protein. The top ten clones hold 0.81% of a sample with hundreds of thousands of distinct CDR3 sequences, about 21% of them seen once. The sequenced sample consisted of naive CD8+ T cells from blood, with Jurkat cell RNA spiked in. Regarding subset: FACS-sorted CD8+CD4-CCR7+CD45RA+ naive T cells. The receptors were gathered from a human donor in good health. Some libraries in this study had Jurkat cell RNA spiked in.

Ten or more counts support this clonotype. The chain combines TRBV5-1 with TRBJ1-2; unclear D gene. Trimming shortened V by 3 bases and J by 4 bases, and 22 bases separated the two germline ends. This CDR3 is 17 amino acids long. CDR1 is SGHRS and CDR2 is YFSETQ in the germline V gene. The CDR3 protein is CASSSDPDPRSVYGYTF. Written as DNA, the CDR3 is TGCGCCAGCAGCTCGGATCCGGACCCCCGGTCGGTCTATGGCTACACCTTC.

This clonotype was seen at least ten times. The genes are TRBV5-1 and TRBJ2-1; D is unresolved. Germline loops: CDR1 SGHRS, CDR2 YFSETQ. The CDR3 totals 19 residues. The V end lost 4 bases, the J end lost 8 bases, and 31 bases lay between the germline ends. This chain's CDR3 is CASSPQSVGRRLGTDEQFF. In DNA, the CDR3 is TGCGCCAGCAGCCCCCAATCTGTCGGACGGAGATTAGGTACCGATGAGCAGTTCTTC.